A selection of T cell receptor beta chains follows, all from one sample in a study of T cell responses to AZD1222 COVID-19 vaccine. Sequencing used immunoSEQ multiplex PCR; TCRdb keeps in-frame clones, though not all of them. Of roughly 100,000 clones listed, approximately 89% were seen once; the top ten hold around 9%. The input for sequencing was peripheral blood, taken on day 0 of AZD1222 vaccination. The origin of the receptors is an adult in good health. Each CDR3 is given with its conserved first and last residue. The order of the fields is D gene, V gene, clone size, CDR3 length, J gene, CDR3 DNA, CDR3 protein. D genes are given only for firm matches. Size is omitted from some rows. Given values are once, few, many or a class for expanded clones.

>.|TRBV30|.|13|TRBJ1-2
TGTGCCTGGAACAGGAACCCGGGAAAAGGCTACACCTTC
CAWNRNPGKGYTF
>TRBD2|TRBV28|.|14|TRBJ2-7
TGTGCCAGCAGTGACGGCGGGGGAAACTACGAGCAGTACTTC
CASSDGGGNYEQYF
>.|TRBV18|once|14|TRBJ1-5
TGTGCCAGCGCAAACAGGAGGGAAAATCAGCCCCAGCATTTT
CASANRRENQPQHF
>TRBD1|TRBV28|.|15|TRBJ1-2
TGTGCCAGCAGTTCCCCGGACAGGGAACTCTATGGCTACACCTTC
CASSSPDRELYGYTF
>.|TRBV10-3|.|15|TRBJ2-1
TGTGCCATCAGTGAGTCGGGCGTCCGGGGTAATGAGCAGTTCTTC
CAISESGVRGNEQFF
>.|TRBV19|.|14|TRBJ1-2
TGTGCCAGTACCTTAGGGAGGGTTCATGGTGGCTACACCTTC
CASTLGRVHGGYTF
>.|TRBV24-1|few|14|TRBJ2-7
TGTGCCACCAGTGAGGGACTGGGCTTCTACGAGCAGTACTTC
CATSEGLGFYEQYF
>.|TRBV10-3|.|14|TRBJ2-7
TGTGCCATCAGTGAGTCGAAGGGAGCGGGCGAGCAGTACTTC
CAISESKGAGEQYF
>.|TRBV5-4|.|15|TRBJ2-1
TGTGCCAGCAGCTTGGGTCTAGAAATTTCCAATGAGCAGTTCTTC
CASSLGLEISNEQFF
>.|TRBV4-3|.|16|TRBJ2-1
TGCGCCAGCAGCCAGTGGGGCGCGGGAATGGCCAATGAGCAGTTCTTC
CASSQWGAGMANEQFF
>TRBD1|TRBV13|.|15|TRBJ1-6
TGTGCCAGCACCAACCGGGACAGGGGCATTTCACCCCTCCACTTT
CASTNRDRGISPLHF
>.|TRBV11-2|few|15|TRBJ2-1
TGTGCCAGCAGCTCAAGGGGGAGGGCCGTCAATGAGCAGTTCTTC
CASSSRGRAVNEQFF
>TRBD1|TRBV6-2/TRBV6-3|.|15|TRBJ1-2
TGTGCCAGCAGTTCCGGGACAGGGTACAACTATGGCTACACCTTC
CASSSGTGYNYGYTF
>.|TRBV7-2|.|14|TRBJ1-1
TGTGCCAGCAGCTTAGGTGGTAAAGTCTCTGAAGCTTTCTTT
CASSLGGKVSEAFF
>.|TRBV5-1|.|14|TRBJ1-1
TGCGCCAGCAGCTTGGTTCAGTCCGGCGGGGGGGCTTTCTTT
CASSLVQSGGGAFF
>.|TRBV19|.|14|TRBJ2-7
TGTGCCAGTAGTTTACGACGGAGAACCTACGAGCAGTACTTC
CASSLRRRTYEQYF
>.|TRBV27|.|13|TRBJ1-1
TGTGCCAGCACCCCGCGGGGAGGAGGGGAAGCTTTCTTT
CASTPRGGGEAFF
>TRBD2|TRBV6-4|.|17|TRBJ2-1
TGTGCCAGCAGTGACTTAGATAGCGGGAGAAACTACAATGAGCAGTTCTTC
CASSDLDSGRNYNEQFF
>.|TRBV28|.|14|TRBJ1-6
TGTGCCAGCAGTGCGGCCTTTAATAATTCACCCCTCCACTTT
CASSAAFNNSPLHF
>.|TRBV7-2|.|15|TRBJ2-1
TGTGCCAGCAGCTTATATAAGGGAGCCTACAATGAGCAGTTCTTC
CASSLYKGAYNEQFF
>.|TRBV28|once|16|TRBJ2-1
TGTGCCAGCAGTCTCGGGACTCCGAGCTCCTACAATGAGCAGTTCTTC
CASSLGTPSSYNEQFF
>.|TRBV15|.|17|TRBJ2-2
TGTGCCACCAGCAGATGGGCACTCGCTTCTCCCACCGGGGAGCTGTTTTTT
CATSRWALASPTGELFF
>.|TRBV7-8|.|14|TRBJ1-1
TGTGCCAGCAGCTTAGAATGGGACGGTCTTGAAGCTTTCTTT
CASSLEWDGLEAFF
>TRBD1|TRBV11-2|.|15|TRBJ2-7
TGTGCCAGCAGCTTAGATTACAGGGGCGGTAACGAGCAGTACTTC
CASSLDYRGGNEQYF
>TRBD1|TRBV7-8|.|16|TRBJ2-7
TGTGCCAGCAGCTTAGGCTCGGGACAGGGCGTCTACGAGCAGTACTTC
CASSLGSGQGVYEQYF
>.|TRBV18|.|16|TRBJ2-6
TGTGCCAGCTCACCAAGATGGGGCACCGGGGCCAACGTCCTGACTTTC
CASSPRWGTGANVLTF
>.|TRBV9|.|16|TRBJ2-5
TGTGCCAGCAGCGTGCAAAGGGGCGGGCTCCAAGAGACCCAGTACTTC
CASSVQRGGLQETQYF
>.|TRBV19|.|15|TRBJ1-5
TGTGCCAGTAGTATGGCAGGGAAGACGAATCAGCCCCAGCATTTT
CASSMAGKTNQPQHF
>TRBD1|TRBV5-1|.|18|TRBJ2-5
TGCGCCAGCAGCTTGCGCCTTACAGGGGGCGCGGGACAAGAGACCCAGTACTTC
CASSLRLTGGAGQETQYF
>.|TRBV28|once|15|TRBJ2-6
TGTGCCAGCAATCATCGCGTCGCTGGGGCCAACGTCCTGACTTTC
CASNHRVAGANVLTF
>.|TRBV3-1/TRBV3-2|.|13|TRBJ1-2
TGTGCCAGCAGCCAGGCCCTTAAGGTTGGCTACACCTTC
CASSQALKVGYTF
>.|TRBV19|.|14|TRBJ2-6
TGTGCCAGTAGGGTGGGTAATGGGGCCAACGTCCTGACTTTC
CASRVGNGANVLTF
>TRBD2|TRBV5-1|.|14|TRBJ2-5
TGCGCCAGCAGCCTTAGCGGGGGACAAGAGACCCAGTACTTC
CASSLSGGQETQYF
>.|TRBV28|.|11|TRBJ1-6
TGTGCCACCTATGGACAGCCGACCCTCCACTTT
CATYGQPTLHF
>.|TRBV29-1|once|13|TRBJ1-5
TGCAGCGTCCGCCGGGAAGCAAATCAGCCCCAGCATTTT
CSVRREANQPQHF